The entry below gives a single TCR beta chain sequence along with its context. No cognate antigen has been identified for it. No much larger clonotype is one base removed from it; base qualities were not supplied. These data are taken from a study of blood T cell repertoires in COVID-19 (TCRdb year 2020). Concerning the study at large: Samples covering the acute and convalescent phases of COVID-19 were provided by collaborators in the United States, Italy and Spain. Where HLA class I and class II types were available, the types were taken from metadata supplied by the sample provider, not from assay-based typing. Sample metadata almost always included a de-identified subject ID, COVID-19 status, age in years and sex. The samples were drawn from the first 160 participants of the ongoing ImmuneRACE study and from 950 to 1,500 subjects provided by 6 global collaborators. Deeply sampled blood TCRbeta repertoires from subjects exposed to, actively infected with, or recovered from COVID-19 were included in the dataset. The repertoires were released in a freely available public database intended as a resource for research on the immune response to SARS-CoV-2. The prospective study material was composed of cDNA or gDNA derived from T cells, B-cell-depleted T cells, or PBMCs. Points the paper makes about the study in general: The amount of clinical and demographic metadata varied by source and participant and was provided uncurated.

TCRbeta CDR3 regions were amplified from genomic DNA using the immunoSEQ Assay, a bias-controlled multiplex PCR. In the original analysis: The number of nucleated cells in each sample was estimated from the amplification of reference gene primers within the assay. To quantify the absolute abundance of each unique TCRbeta CDR3 rearrangement, sequence reads were collapsed and filtered. For each sample, productive Simpson clonality was calculated by taking the square root of Simpson's diversity index across productive rearrangements. In its TCRdb copy, this immuneACCESS table keeps in-frame sequences only and misses some clones. Where compared with another copy, unresolved V genes explain less than half of these, and the others have no known cause. Clone size and V and J calls were adopted from that table, with D and trimming inferred from the DNA. The sample has about 94,000 clones on record, 84% of them singletons. Jointly, the top ten make up approximately 6.5% of the sample.

Collaborating institutions collected whole blood in K2EDTA tubes following their own protocols. Collaborator samples were shipped for TCRbeta analysis as frozen whole blood, isolated PBMCs, or DNA extracted from either sample type. The CDR3, cysteine through phenylalanine, is 14 amino acids long. Just CDR3 DNA is preserved here, 42 bases in frame from base 1. Germline trimming: 8 bases from V, 3 bases from J; junction bases outside gene matches: 8. The germline V gene encodes CDR1 MGHRA and CDR2 YSYEKL. The sequence was collected from a man in his 60s with acute or convalescent COVID-19. The sample comprised peripheral blood. Rearrangement joined TRBV4-1 to TRBJ2-3; 7 of the junction bases match TRBD1. The sequence in DNA is TGCGCCAGCCGCCGACAGGGTGGAACAGATACGCAGTATTTT. It specifies CASRRQGGTDTQYF.